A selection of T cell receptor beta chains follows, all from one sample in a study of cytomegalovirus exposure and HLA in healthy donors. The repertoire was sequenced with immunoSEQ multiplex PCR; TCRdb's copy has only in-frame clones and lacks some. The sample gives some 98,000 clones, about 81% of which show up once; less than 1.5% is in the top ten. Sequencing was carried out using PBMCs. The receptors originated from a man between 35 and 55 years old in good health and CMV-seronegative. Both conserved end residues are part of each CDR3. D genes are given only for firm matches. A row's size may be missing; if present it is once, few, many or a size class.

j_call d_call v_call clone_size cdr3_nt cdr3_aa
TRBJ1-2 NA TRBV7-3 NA TGTGCCAGCAGCTTAGAGGGATTGGCCGGCTACACCTTC CASSLEGLAGYTF
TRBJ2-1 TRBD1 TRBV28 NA TGTGCCAGCAACCGACAGGGAGAGCAGTTCTTC CASNRQGEQFF
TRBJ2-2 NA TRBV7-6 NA TGTGCCAGCATGCGGGGGCCGAACACCGGGGAGCTGTTTTTT CASMRGPNTGELFF
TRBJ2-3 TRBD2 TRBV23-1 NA TGCGCCAGCAGTCAAGTAGCGCCCGGGGGGGCAGATACGCAGTATTTT CASSQVAPGGADTQYF
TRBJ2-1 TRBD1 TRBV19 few TGTGCCAGTAGTACCGGGACAGGGAGTTACAATGAGCAGTTCTTC CASSTGTGSYNEQFF
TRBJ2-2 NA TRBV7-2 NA TGTGCCAGCACCAAAAACGTCGGAGCCGGGGAGCTGTTTTTT CASTKNVGAGELFF
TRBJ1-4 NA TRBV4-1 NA TGCGCCAGCAGCCCAGGTTGGGGGGGGACGAATGAAAAACTGTTTTTT CASSPGWGGTNEKLFF
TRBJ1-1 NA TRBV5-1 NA TGCGCCAGCAGCTTGGGAGGTGTCCGATCCACTGATTTGAACACTGAAGCTTTCTTT CASSLGGVRSTDLNTEAFF
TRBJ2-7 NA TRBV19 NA TGTGCCAGTAGTATAAACCAGGGGGGCTACGAGCAGTACTTC CASSINQGGYEQYF
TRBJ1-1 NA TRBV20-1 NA TGCAGTGGGGCGAACACTGAAGCTTTCTTT CSGANTEAFF
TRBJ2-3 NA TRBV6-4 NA TGTGCCAGCAGTGACGGGCCAGGAAATACGCAGTATTTT CASSDGPGNTQYF
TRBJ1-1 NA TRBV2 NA TGTGCCAGCAGTGAAGCTACACAGGGAGACACTGAAGCTTTCTTT CASSEATQGDTEAFF
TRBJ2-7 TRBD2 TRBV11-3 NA TGTGCCAGCAGCTTTTCTCGCGGGGGCGAGCAGTACTTC CASSFSRGGEQYF
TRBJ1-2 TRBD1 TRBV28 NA TGTGCCAGCACCCCCCCGGGACAGTACTATGGCTACACCTTC CASTPPGQYYGYTF
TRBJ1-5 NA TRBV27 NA TGTGCCAGCAGTTTACAGGGCGTCCGCCAGCCCCAGCATTTT CASSLQGVRQPQHF
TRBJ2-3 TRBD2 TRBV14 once TGTGCCAGCAGCCCACTAGCGGGGAACGCCAGAGATACGCAGTATTTT CASSPLAGNARDTQYF
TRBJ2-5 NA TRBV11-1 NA TGTGCCAGCAGCTTAGTATTCCGAGAGACCCAGTACTTC CASSLVFRETQYF
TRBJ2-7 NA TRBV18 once TGTGCCAGCTCACTCAGGACAGCTTGCGAGCAGTACTTC CASSLRTACEQYF
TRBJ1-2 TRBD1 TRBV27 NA TGTGCCAGCACCTCTTTGCCTGGGACAGGGGGCTATAAGATGCATGGCTACACCTTC CASTSLPGTGGYKMHGYTF
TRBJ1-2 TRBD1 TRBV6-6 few TGTGCCACACAAGCCAGGGGGCGTGACGGCTACACCTTC CATQARGRDGYTF
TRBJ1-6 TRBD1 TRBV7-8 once TGTGCCAGCAGACTTCCGGGACAGGCCACCTCACCCCTCCACTTT CASRLPGQATSPLHF
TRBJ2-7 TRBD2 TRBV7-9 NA TGTGCCAGCAGCTTTTCCGGGACTAGCACCTACGAGCAGTACTTC CASSFSGTSTYEQYF
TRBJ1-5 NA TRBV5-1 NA TGCGCCAGCAGCTCGGACACAAGGGGTGCCCGCCTCGCCTTCAATCAGCCCCAGCATTTT CASSSDTRGARLAFNQPQHF
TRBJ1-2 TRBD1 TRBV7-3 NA TGTGCCAGCAGCCGACTCCCCCGCGGACAGGGGGCTCAGGGCTACACCTTC CASSRLPRGQGAQGYTF
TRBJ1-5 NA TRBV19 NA TGTGCCAGTAGTATAATCTTAGGACATCGGTTTCAATATAGCAATCAGCCCCAGCATTTT CASSIILGHRFQYSNQPQHF
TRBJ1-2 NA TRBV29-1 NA TGCAGCGCAACTCAGGGGAGTAACTATGGCTACACCTTC CSATQGSNYGYTF
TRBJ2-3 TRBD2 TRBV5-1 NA TGCGCCAGCAGCTTGGAGGGATCGGGGGGGCGGTCTACGCAGTATTTT CASSLEGSGGRSTQYF
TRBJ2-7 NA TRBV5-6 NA TGTGCCAGCAGCAAGCAGACAGCGCCTGGTGACGAGCAGTACTTC CASSKQTAPGDEQYF
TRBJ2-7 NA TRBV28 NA TGTGCCAGCATACAGGGGGGGAGTACCTACGAGCAGTACTTC CASIQGGSTYEQYF
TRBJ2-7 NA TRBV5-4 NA TGTGCCAGCAGCTTGACAGGGAGCTCCTACGAGCAGTACTTC CASSLTGSSYEQYF
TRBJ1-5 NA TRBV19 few TGTGCCAGTAAAAAGGTAGGGGAGGGCCCTCAGCCCCAGCATTTT CASKKVGEGPQPQHF
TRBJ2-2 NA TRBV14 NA TGTGCCAGCAGCCAAGCGGGTAGCTACACCGGGGAGCTGTTTTTT CASSQAGSYTGELFF
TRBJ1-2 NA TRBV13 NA TGTGCCAGCAGCTCGACAAGTAGAATCTATGGCTACACCTTC CASSSTSRIYGYTF
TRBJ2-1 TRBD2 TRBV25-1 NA TGTGCCAGCAGTGCTGTAACTAGCGGGTACAATGAGCAGTTCTTC CASSAVTSGYNEQFF
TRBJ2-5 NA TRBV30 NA TGTGCCTGGAGTCCTAAAGAGACCCAGTACTTC CAWSPKETQYF
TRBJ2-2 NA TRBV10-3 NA TGTGCCATCAGGAAGACAGCGAACACCGGGGAGCTGTTTTTT CAIRKTANTGELFF
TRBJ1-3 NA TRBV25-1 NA TGTGCCAGCAAGAGCTCTGGAAACACCATATATTTT CASKSSGNTIYF
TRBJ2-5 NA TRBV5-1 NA TGCGCCAGCAGCTTCTGGCGACTACAAGAGACCCAGTACTTC CASSFWRLQETQYF
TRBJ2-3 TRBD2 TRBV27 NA TGTGCCAGCAGTTTATATAGCGGGGGGGCCGGGGATACGCAGTATTTT CASSLYSGGAGDTQYF
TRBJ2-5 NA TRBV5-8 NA TGTGCCAGCAGCCTCGAACTAGCTCAGTACCAAGAGACCCAGTACTTC CASSLELAQYQETQYF
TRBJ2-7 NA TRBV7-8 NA TGTGCCAGCAGCTTAACCCATCTAGCGAACCTGACCTACGAGCAGTACTTC CASSLTHLANLTYEQYF
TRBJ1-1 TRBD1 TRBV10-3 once TGTGCCATCAAAAGGACAGGGGGAGTCACTGAAGCTTTCTTT CAIKRTGGVTEAFF
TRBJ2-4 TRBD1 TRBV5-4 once TGTGCCAGCAGACCGGACAGGGCAGGAAACATTCAGTACTTC CASRPDRAGNIQYF
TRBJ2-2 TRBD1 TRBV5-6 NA TGTGCCAGCAGGCGACAGGGGGCGGGCACCGGGGAGCTGTTTTTT CASRRQGAGTGELFF
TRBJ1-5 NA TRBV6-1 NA TGTGCCAGCAGTGAACCGGCCGGAGGCATCTTTCAGAGCAATCAGCCCCAGCATTTT CASSEPAGGIFQSNQPQHF
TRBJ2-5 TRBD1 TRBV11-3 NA TGTGCCAGCAATAATATTCCACCCCCTGCGACAGGGAAAAGTAGAGAGACCCAGTACTTC CASNNIPPPATGKSRETQYF
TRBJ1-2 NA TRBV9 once TGTGCCAGCAGCGTAACTCCTTACAGGGTCCGTACGGCTGGCTACACCTTC CASSVTPYRVRTAGYTF
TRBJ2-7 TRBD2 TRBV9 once TGTGCCAGTGCACCTAGCGGGGGTATCTCCTACGAGCAGTACTTC CASAPSGGISYEQYF
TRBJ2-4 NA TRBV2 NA TGTGCCAGCATTCCGGGGGGCGAGGTCAAAAACATTCAGTACTTC CASIPGGEVKNIQYF
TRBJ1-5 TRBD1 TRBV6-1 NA TGTGCCAGCAGTGAACCGGGACAGCCCAATCAGCCCCAGCATTTT CASSEPGQPNQPQHF